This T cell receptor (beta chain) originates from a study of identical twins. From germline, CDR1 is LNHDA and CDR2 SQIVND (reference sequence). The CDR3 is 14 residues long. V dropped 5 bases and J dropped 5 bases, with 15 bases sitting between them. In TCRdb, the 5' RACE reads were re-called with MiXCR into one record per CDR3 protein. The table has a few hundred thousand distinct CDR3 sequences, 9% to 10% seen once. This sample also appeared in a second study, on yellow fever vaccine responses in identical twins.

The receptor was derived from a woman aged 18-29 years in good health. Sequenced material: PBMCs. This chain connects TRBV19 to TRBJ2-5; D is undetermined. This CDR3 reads CASSPDTLGETQYF. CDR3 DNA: TGTGCCAGTAGTCCCGACACTCTAGGGGAGACCCAGTACTTC.